Shown below are 9 T cell receptor beta chains from a single sample sequenced in a study of blood T cell repertoires in COVID-19. Here immunoSEQ multiplex PCR was the method, and the copy in TCRdb shows in-frame clones only, minus some. The sample records 150,000 to 200,000 clones, 82% being singletons. Specimen: peripheral blood. The receptors stem from a woman aged 60-75 years with COVID-19, enrolled during active disease.

The gene calls are TRBV19 and TRBJ1-2; a possible D gene is TRBD1 (5 bases). The ends were cut back, 7 bases at V and 2 bases at J, with 11 bases in the middle. The CDR3 is 13 residues long. The germline gives CDR1 LNHDA, CDR2 SQIVND (reference sequence). Written as DNA, the CDR3 is TGTGCCAGTAAGGGACTGATGAACTATGGCTACACCTTC. Amino acids: CASKGLMNYGYTF.

This clone has just one count. At one boundary the junction diverges from the germline segment, which might be a read error. The CDR3 region has the DNA TGTGCCAGCAGCCAAGCTTGGGACAGGGAGGACTTC. This gives the protein CASSQAWDREDF. The chain is built from TRBV3-1 (or the pseudogene TRBV3-2) and TRBJ2-5, with 9 bases fitting TRBD1. The CDR3 runs to 12 residues. The germline V gene encodes CDR1 LGHDT and CDR2 YNNKEL (reference sequence).

This clone was seen just once. V is TRBV7-9 and J is TRBJ2-2, with 14 bases lining up with TRBD2. V lost 4 bases, J lost 3 bases, and 4 bases stayed unmatched. Germline V gene sequence: CDR1 SEHNR, CDR2 FQNEAQ (reference sequence). This CDR3 comprises 17 residues. The CDR3 nucleotides are TGTGCCAGCAGCTCGGGACTAGCGGGGGCCTACACCGGGGAGCTGTTTTTT. Its translation is CASSSGLAGAYTGELFF.

A note on this clone: Within the sample, other DNA sequences also encode this same CDR3. The V and J genes are TRBV11-2 and TRBJ1-1, with TRBD1 matching 10 bases. Germline V CDR1 and CDR2: SGHAT, FQNNGV. The CDR3 runs 16 residues. V gave up 4 bases and J gave up 0 bases; unmatched junction bases: 5. The CDR3 reads CASSSLTGGLNTEAFF. For the CDR3, the DNA is TGTGCCAGCAGCTCGTTGACAGGGGGCCTGAACACTGAAGCTTTCTTT.

J is TRBJ2-1 and V is TRBV5-4; 8 bases line up with TRBD2. The CDR3 is 14 residues long. CDR1 and CDR2 (germline): SGHNT, YYREEE (reference sequence). J lost 7 bases, V lost 3 bases, and 6 bases had no gene match. CDR3 bases: TGTGCCAGCAGCTCCCGGGGGGGTGTAAATGAGCAGTTCTTC. Translating gives CASSSRGGVNEQFF.

The gene calls are TRBV24-1 and TRBJ2-2, with 10 bases fitting TRBD1. The CDR3 runs to 14 residues. V was pared by 5 bases and J by 6 bases, with 2 bases of the junction left unmatched. Germline values: CDR1 KGHDR, CDR2 SFDVKD. The CDR3: CATSGTGGAGELFF. The DNA of the CDR3 is TGTGCCACCAGTGGGACAGGGGGGGCCGGGGAGCTGTTTTTT.

The chain joins TRBV14 to TRBJ1-1; the D gene is possibly TRBD1 (5 bases). The germline V and J ends were trimmed by 3 bases and 11 bases, with 16 bases remaining between them. Germline V gives CDR1 SGHDN, CDR2 FVKESK. The CDR3 consists of 13 residues. CDR3 sequence reads: CASSHRPGGEAFF. DNA for the CDR3: TGTGCCAGCAGCCATCGACCGGGGGGTGAGGCTTTCTTT.

The chain joins TRBV19 to TRBJ2-7, with TRBD2 matching over 10 bases. This CDR3 contains 14 residues. The V gene end was trimmed by 6 bases and the J gene end by 2 bases; junction bases not matched to a gene: 4. Germline CDR1 is LNHDA and CDR2 is SQIVND (reference sequence). CDR3 nucleotide sequence: TGTGCCAGTAGCGTCCTAGCGGGAGCCTACGAGCAGTACTTC. Translating it yields CASSVLAGAYEQYF.

Here the CDR3 reads CASSKTGYEQYF. The CDR3 DNA reads as TGTGCCAGCAGCAAGACAGGGTACGAGCAGTACTTC. V usage is TRBV7-9 and J usage is TRBJ2-7, with TRBD1 matching 7 bases. J gave up 4 bases and V 5 bases, and 2 bases lay outside the gene matches. Germline V CDR1 and CDR2: SEHNR, FQNEAQ (reference sequence). The CDR3 has 12 amino acids.